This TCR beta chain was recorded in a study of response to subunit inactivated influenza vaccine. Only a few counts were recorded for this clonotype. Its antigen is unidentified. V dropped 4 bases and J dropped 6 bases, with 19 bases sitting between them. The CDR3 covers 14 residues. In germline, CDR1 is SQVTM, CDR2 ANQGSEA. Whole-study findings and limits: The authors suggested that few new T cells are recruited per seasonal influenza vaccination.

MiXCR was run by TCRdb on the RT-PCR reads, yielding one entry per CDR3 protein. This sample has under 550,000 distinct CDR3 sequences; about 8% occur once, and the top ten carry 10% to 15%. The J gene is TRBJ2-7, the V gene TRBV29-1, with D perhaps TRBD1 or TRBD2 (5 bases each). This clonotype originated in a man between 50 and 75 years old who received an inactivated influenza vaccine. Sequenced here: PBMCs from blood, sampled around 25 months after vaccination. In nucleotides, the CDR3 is TGCAGCGTTGGGAGGACACACGTCCTGGCCGAGCAGTACTTC. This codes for CSVGRTHVLAEQYF.